This T cell receptor beta chain was found in a study of cytomegalovirus exposure and HLA in healthy donors. In the study overall: HLA-typed donors were the source of tens of millions of unique TCRs held in an early data release. Within the Caucasian-associated ancestry cluster were 81% of the 300 to 450 genotyped donors. Findings of the study overall: Rarity characterized most TCR sequences, yet some public TCRs appeared in many donors. Some TCR beta chains (164 of them) were listed as cytomegalovirus-associated.

V was shortened by 6 bases and J by 5 bases, with 15 bases between the two germline ends. CDR3 length: 13 residues. From germline, CDR1 is GTSNPN and CDR2 SVGIG (reference sequence). About this clone: Its antigen is as yet unknown.

The PCR used 60 Vbeta and 13 Jbeta primers. The table came from immunoSEQ multiplex PCR; TCRdb's copy has only in-frame clones and leaves some out. The sample lists around 78,000 clones, approximately 84% occurring once. The sequenced sample was PBMCs. This sequence joins TRBV30 and TRBJ2-3, with D tentatively TRBD2 (6 bases). This receptor was identified in a woman in her fifties or sixties in good health and CMV-seronegative. The CDR3 coding sequence is TGTGCCTGTCCCCTCTGGGGGGAAGATACGCAGTATTTT. It encodes CACPLWGEDTQYF.